What follows are 15 T cell receptor beta chains derived from one specimen sequenced in a study of T cells after yellow fever vaccination. TCRdb ran MiXCR on the 5' RACE reads and lists one entry per CDR3 protein. Counted here are some 320,000 distinct CDR3 sequences, 7.5% to 9% occurring once; the ten biggest clones make up about 3.7%. This specimen consisted of CD4+ T cells sorted from PBMCs, obtained 5 days after the yellow fever booster vaccination. All receptors come from a man aged 18 to 29 who received the YFV17D yellow fever vaccine.

This clonotype was observed at least ten times. This chain joins TRBV27 and TRBJ2-5; 10 bases are shared with TRBD2. The J segment lost 4 bases and the V segment lost 7 bases, leaving 9 bases of the junction unmatched. CDR1 is MNHEY and CDR2 is SMNVEV in the germline V gene (reference sequence). The CDR3 contains 15 residues. The CDR3 DNA reads TGTGCCAGCAACAGCGGGGGGGCCTTGCCAGAGACCCAGTACTTC. Translating it yields CASNSGGALPETQYF.

The chain uses TRBV5-6 and TRBJ2-7; 12 bases are a match to TRBD2. This CDR3 is 16 amino acids long. After removal of 4 bases from V and 3 bases from J, the junction contained 8 bases not matched to a gene. In germline, CDR1 is SGHDT, CDR2 YYEEEE. CDR3 protein: CASSASLAGGLYEQYV. CDR3 DNA sequence: TGTGCCAGCAGCGCTTCACTAGCGGGGGGCCTCTACGAGCAGTACGTC.

The chain uses TRBV12-5 and TRBJ1-2; D not resolved. Trimming shortened V by 1 base and J by 7 bases, and 10 bases separated the two germline ends. The CDR3 contains 13 residues. The germline CDR1 and CDR2 sequences are LGHNT and FRNRAP. The DNA for the CDR3 is TGTGCTAGTGGTTTGGGACACGCGGGTGGCTACACCTTC. The encoded protein is CASGLGHAGGYTF.

This clonotype was picked up a small number of times. The chain carries TRBV7-9 and TRBJ1-1; D is perhaps TRBD1 (5 bases). The CDR3 has 14 amino acids. Germline V lookup: CDR1 SEHNR, CDR2 FQNEAQ (reference sequence). Trimming stripped 1 base from V and 11 bases from J, with 17 bases between. CDR3 residues: CASSLGGTPEGAFF. The DNA for the CDR3 is TGTGCCAGCAGCTTAGGTGGGACCCCCGAAGGGGCTTTCTTT.

The chain couples TRBV7-7 to TRBJ2-5, with TRBD2 identical over 7 bases. Germline CDR1 is SSHAT and CDR2 is FNYEAQ (reference sequence). V lost 5 bases, J lost 4 bases, and 4 bases stayed unmatched. The CDR3 sequence is 13 residues long. This chain's CDR3 is CASSRSGTETQYF. The CDR3 coding sequence is TGTGCCAGCAGCAGAAGCGGGACAGAGACCCAGTACTTC.

This chain connects TRBV5-6 to TRBJ2-7; D unclear. V lost 0 bases, J lost 3 bases, and 7 bases lay in between. Germline CDR1 SGHDT, CDR2 YYEEEE. The CDR3 totals 13 residues. CDR3 bases: TGTGCCAGCAGCTTGGTAGGGTTCTACGAGCAGTACGTC. Residues: CASSLVGFYEQYV.

This clonotype occurred many times. V is TRBV7-3 and J is TRBJ2-3; D may be TRBD1 or TRBD2 (5 bases each). The V end lost 2 bases, the J end lost 2 bases, and 8 bases lay between the germline ends. There are 14 residues in the CDR3. Germline V gives CDR1 SGHTA, CDR2 FQGTGA. The CDR3 DNA sequence: TGTGCCAGCAGCTTAGGGGACGACACAGATACGCAGTATTTT. Translation gives CASSLGDDTDTQYF. Combining the CDR3 with reference TRBV7-3 and TRBJ2-3 gives the whole variable domain GAGVSQTPSNKVTEKGKYVELRCDPISGHTALYWYRQSLGQGPEFLIYFQGTGAADDSGLPNDRFFAVRPEGSVSTLKIQRTERGDSAVYLCASSLGDDTDTQYFGPGTRLTVL.

Many counts were recorded for this clonotype. The chain carries TRBV9 and TRBJ1-6, with D uncertain. Trimming shortened V by 0 bases and J by 0 bases, and 7 bases separated the two germline ends. The germline V gene encodes CDR1 SGDLS and CDR2 YYNGEE. The CDR3 totals 16 residues. Here the CDR3 DNA reads TGTGCCAGCAGCGTAGGGGAGAGCTCCTATAATTCACCCCTCCACTTT. As protein: CASSVGESSYNSPLHF.

This clonotype has just a few counts. The DNA of the CDR3 is TGTGCCACCAGTGATAGGCGGGGGAGCTCCTACAATGAGCAGTTCTTC. It yields the protein CATSDRRGSSYNEQFF. The rearrangement links TRBV24-1 to TRBJ2-1; 7 bases line up with TRBD2. The CDR3 contains 16 residues. Germline assignment: CDR1 KGHDR and CDR2 SFDVKD. Trimming at V came to 3 bases and at J to 0 bases, leaving 4 bases not matched to a gene.

This clonotype has a count of ten or more. The V call is TRBV6-2 or TRBV6-3, the J call TRBJ1-4, with no clear D. The CDR3 loop spans 14 amino acids. Per germline, CDR1 MNHEY and CDR2 SVGEGT. Between the trimmed V and J ends, which lost 6 bases and 2 bases, there was a span of 10 bases. CDR3 in amino acids: CASRMSPTNEKLFF. CDR3 sequence (DNA): TGTGCCAGCAGGATGTCACCGACTAATGAAAAACTGTTTTTT.

This clonotype showed up just a few times. V gene TRBV5-4 combines with J gene TRBJ2-3; 16 bases agree with TRBD2. CDR3 length: 16 amino acids. Losses at the gene ends were 4 bases for V and 5 bases for J; bases not matched to a gene: 4. Germline assignment: CDR1 SGHNT and CDR2 YYREEE (reference sequence). CDR3 sequence reads: CASSPGLAGGRDTQYF. The CDR3 region has the DNA TGTGCCAGCAGCCCGGGACTAGCGGGGGGGCGAGATACGCAGTATTTT.

The chain employs TRBV24-1 and TRBJ2-5; D gene uncertain. V was pared by 7 bases and J by 7 bases, with 15 bases between. The CDR3 spans 13 residues. Per the germline V gene, CDR1 is KGHDR and CDR2 is SFDVKD. In DNA form, the CDR3 reads TGTGCCACCAGAGAAACAGCCTCTGGGACCCAGTACTTC. This translates into CATRETASGTQYF.

This CDR3 reads CASSYSTGVNQPQHF. As DNA, the CDR3 is TGTGCCAGCAGTTACTCAACAGGGGTCAATCAGCCCCAGCATTTT. The chain carries TRBV6-5 and TRBJ1-5; 7 bases map to TRBD1. Germline V lookup: CDR1 MNHEY, CDR2 SVGAGI. V shed 0 bases, J shed 3 bases, and the junction held 2 bases outside the gene matches. This CDR3 has 15 amino acids.

The V and J genes are TRBV10-2 and TRBJ2-2, with unresolved D. Germline V gene sequence: CDR1 WSHSY, CDR2 SAAADI. This CDR3 region has 14 residues. V lost 1 base and J lost 3, with 6 bases in between. The CDR3 nucleotides are TGCGCCAGCAGTGAGTTACAGTACACCGGGGAGCTGTTTTTT. This translates into CASSELQYTGELFF.

The chain has TRBV7-2 and TRBJ1-2; D uncertain. The CDR3 runs 14 residues. Between the trimmed V and J ends, which lost 5 bases and 2 bases, there was a span of 12 bases. Germline V gene sequence: CDR1 SGHTA, CDR2 FQGNSA. In DNA, the CDR3 is TGTGCCAGCAGCAACAGTCAATTCAACTATGGCTACACCTTC. Protein: CASSNSQFNYGYTF.